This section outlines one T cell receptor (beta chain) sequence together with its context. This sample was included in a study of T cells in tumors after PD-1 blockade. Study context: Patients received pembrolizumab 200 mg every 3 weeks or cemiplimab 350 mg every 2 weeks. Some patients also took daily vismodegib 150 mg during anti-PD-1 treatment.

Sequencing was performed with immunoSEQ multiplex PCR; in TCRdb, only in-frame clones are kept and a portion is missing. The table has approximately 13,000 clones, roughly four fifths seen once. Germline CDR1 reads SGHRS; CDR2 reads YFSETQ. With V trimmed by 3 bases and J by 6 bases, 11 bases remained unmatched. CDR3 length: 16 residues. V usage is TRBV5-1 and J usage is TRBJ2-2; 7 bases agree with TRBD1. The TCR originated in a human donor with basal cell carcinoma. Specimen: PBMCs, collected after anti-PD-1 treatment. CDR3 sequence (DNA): TGCGCCAGCAGCTCCAGACAGGGCCAAGGGGCCGGGGAGCTGTTTTTT. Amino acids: CASSSRQGQGAGELFF.